A single sample is the source of the 8 T cell receptor beta chains below, sequenced in a study of shared clonotypes between healthy human individuals. Measured with immunoSEQ multiplex PCR; TCRdb has only the in-frame clones, and not every one. Of about 600,000 clones in the sample, approximately 97% were seen once. Sequencing used naive CD4+ T cells sorted from blood. Subset given: CD45RA+ positively selected. The source is a woman in her 30s in good health.

V usage is TRBV11-2 and J usage is TRBJ1-2, with D unclear. V was shortened by 1 base and J by 8 bases, with 17 bases between the two germline ends. The germline CDR1 and CDR2 sequences are SGHAT and FQNNGV. The CDR3 extends over 15 amino acids. The CDR3 DNA follows: TGTGCCAGCAGCTTAGCGGCAGATCGACCTTGGGGCTACACCTTC. It specifies CASSLAADRPWGYTF.

The chain couples TRBV6-5 to TRBJ2-4; D remains ambiguous. The ends were cut back, 0 bases at V and 3 bases at J, with 9 bases in the middle. Germline V gene data show CDR1 as MNHEY and CDR2 as SVGAGI. The CDR3 runs to 15 residues. The CDR3 loop reads CASSYSLAGKNIQYF. CDR3 nucleotide sequence: TGTGCCAGCAGTTACTCGCTGGCCGGCAAAAACATTCAGTACTTC.

V and J are TRBV4-1 and TRBJ2-5, with TRBD2 as a possible D gene (5 bases). The germline V and J ends were trimmed by 0 bases and 0 bases, with 14 bases remaining between them. This CDR3 region has 17 residues. Germline CDR1 reads MGHRA; CDR2 reads YSYEKL. The CDR3, as DNA: TGCGCCAGCAGCCAAGAGGAGGCTTCTCCGTACCAAGAGACCCAGTACTTC. This gives the protein CASSQEEASPYQETQYF.

The chain joins TRBV15 to TRBJ2-2; 11 bases map to TRBD2. The V and J ends lost 0 bases and 6 bases, in that order; junction bases with no gene match: 6. Germline V CDR1 and CDR2: LNHNV, YYDKDF (reference sequence). The CDR3 runs 17 residues. The CDR3 nucleotides read TGTGCCACCAGCAGAGATTCGCTAGCGGGAGGTTCCGGGGAGCTGTTTTTT. It translates to CATSRDSLAGGSGELFF.

This clone is a singleton in its sample. The gene calls are TRBV2 and TRBJ2-7, with a weak D call TRBD1 (5 bases). This CDR3 contains 15 residues. Germline assignment: CDR1 SNHLY and CDR2 FYNNEI. V was trimmed by 5 bases and J by 2 bases, leaving 16 bases between them. The CDR3, as DNA: TGTGCCAGCAGTCATGATAGGGGCTTCACCTACGAGCAGTACTTC. Translated: CASSHDRGFTYEQYF.

The genes are TRBV2 and TRBJ2-3, with TRBD1 matching over 7 bases. This CDR3 is built from 14 residues. Germline V CDR1 and CDR2: SNHLY, FYNNEI. J lost 6 bases, V lost 3 bases, and 6 bases had no gene match. The CDR3 DNA reads TGTGCCAGCAGTGATCAAGGGGGCTTGGATACGCAGTATTTT. Protein: CASSDQGGLDTQYF.

The chain couples TRBV10-3 to TRBJ2-7; D gene unclear. CDR1 ENHRY and CDR2 SYGVKD come from the germline V gene. Trimming left V 2 bases short and J 6 bases short, with 8 bases between. This CDR3 is 12 amino acids long. The CDR3 bases are TGTGCCATCAGTGAGGTAGGGATCGAGCAGTACTTC. Protein sequence: CAISEVGIEQYF.

The chain employs TRBV27 and TRBJ1-1; a possible D gene is TRBD1 (5 bases). The CDR3 covers 14 residues. V shed 1 base and J shed 5 bases, with 11 bases lying between them. Per germline, CDR1 MNHEY and CDR2 SMNVEV (reference sequence). CDR3 sequence: CASSLYGRGTEAFF. CDR3 sequence (DNA): TGTGCCAGCAGTTTATACGGCCGGGGGACTGAAGCTTTCTTT.